One sample yielded the 14 T cell receptor beta chains listed below, sequenced in a study of control samples from healthy donors and cancer patients. Profiling relied on immunoSEQ multiplex PCR, and the TCRdb table lists in-frame clones only, not all of them. The sample includes around 150,000 clones, around 90% of them seen just once. Material for sequencing was blood. These receptors were obtained from a man in his thirties or forties in good health.

The chain couples TRBV19 to TRBJ2-1, with 8 bases that match TRBD2. CDR3 size: 12 residues. Germline assignment: CDR1 LNHDA and CDR2 SQIVND (reference sequence). Trimming took 1 base from V and 15 from J; bases not matched to a gene: 5. The CDR3 DNA sequence: TGTGCCAGTAGTATAGTCCCAGCGGGAGTGTTCTTC. Its protein product is CASSIVPAGVFF.

The V gene is TRBV6-5, the J gene TRBJ1-1; D may be TRBD1 (6 bases). The germline V gene has CDR1 MNHEY and CDR2 SVGAGI. Trimming cost V 5 bases and J 2 bases, with 12 bases left between them. The CDR3 is 14 amino acids. The CDR3 coding sequence is TGTGCCAGCAGTCGGAGGGACACCAACACTGAAGCTTTCTTT. Its translation: CASSRRDTNTEAFF.

CDR3 in DNA: TGTGCCAGCTCACCACAGGGTGACAGGGGGGCTTTCTTT. Encoded protein: CASSPQGDRGAFF. The V and J genes are TRBV18 and TRBJ1-1, with 9 bases fitting TRBD1. Germline CDR1 is KGHSH and CDR2 is LQKENI. J lost 11 bases, V lost 1 base, and 5 bases had no gene match. CDR3 size: 13 residues.

The rearrangement uses TRBV5-1 and TRBJ1-2; 8 positions match TRBD1. Germline V CDR1 and CDR2: SGHRS, YFSETQ. V trimming: 4 bases; J trimming: 7 bases; junction bases outside the gene matches: 9. The CDR3 is made up of 14 amino acids. The CDR3 region is CASSLMDRAGGYTF. DNA of the CDR3: TGCGCCAGCAGCCTGATGGACAGGGCGGGTGGCTACACCTTC.

This clone was found once. CDR3 nucleotides: TGTGCCAGCTCCCAGGGAGGGGGCGCCACTGAAGCTTTCTTT. The encoded protein is CASSQGGGATEAFF. The V call is TRBV18, the J call TRBJ1-1, with 7 bases matching TRBD1. Germline CDR1 reads KGHSH; CDR2 reads LQKENI. J gave up 4 bases and V 6 bases, and 8 bases lay outside the gene matches. CDR3 length: 14 residues.

Only one count was recorded for this clone. This sequence joins TRBV11-3 and TRBJ2-2, with D perhaps matching TRBD2 (7 bases). V was pared by 0 bases and J by 6 bases, with 11 bases between. In germline, CDR1 is SGHNT, CDR2 YENEEA. This CDR3 is 15 amino acids long. CDR3 sequence: CASSLDGGQAGELFF. CDR3 DNA sequence: TGTGCCAGCAGCTTAGACGGGGGGCAGGCCGGGGAGCTGTTTTTT.

The chain employs TRBV10-3 and TRBJ2-3; no clear D gene. V lost 6 bases and J lost 2, with 15 bases in between. The CDR3 consists of 15 residues. Germline values: CDR1 ENHRY, CDR2 SYGVKD. The chain's CDR3 is CAISPLRTDTDTQYF. The CDR3 coding sequence is TGTGCCATCAGCCCCCTCCGAACAGACACAGATACGCAGTATTTT.

This sequence joins TRBV27 and TRBJ2-7, with TRBD1 matching 7 bases. Unmatched junction bases numbered 13, after V lost 7 bases and J lost 4 bases. In germline, CDR1 is MNHEY, CDR2 SMNVEV (reference sequence). The CDR3 loop spans 15 amino acids. The CDR3 DNA reads as TGTGCCAGCATTGGGGTAGGGACAGCTTCTTACGAGCAGTACTTC. Protein sequence: CASIGVGTASYEQYF.

The chain employs TRBV28 and TRBJ2-7, with D uncertain. V lost 7 bases and J lost 3, with 10 bases in between. The CDR3 loop spans 12 amino acids. CDR1 and CDR2 (germline): MDHEN, SYDVKM. As DNA, the CDR3 is TGTGCCAGCAACTTAGCCGGCTACGAGCAGTACTTC. Translating gives CASNLAGYEQYF.

Here the CDR3 reads CASSPQGNTIYF. The CDR3 DNA sequence: TGTGCCAGCAGCCCACAGGGAAACACCATATATTTT. The V and J genes are TRBV7-9 and TRBJ1-3; D unresolved. Looked up from germline, CDR1 is SEHNR and CDR2 is FQNEAQ (reference sequence). This CDR3 contains 12 residues. The V end was cut by 5 bases, the J end by 4 bases, with 6 bases between.

The V call is TRBV12-3 or TRBV12-4, the J call TRBJ1-4; D uncertain. Trimming left V 8 bases short and J 5 bases short, with 6 bases between. There are 11 residues in the CDR3. CDR3 in amino acids: CASRRNEKLFF. The CDR3 DNA follows: TGTGCCAGCCGAAGGAATGAAAAACTGTTTTTT.

V is TRBV6-6 and J is TRBJ2-3, with 8 bases aligning to TRBD2. Germline CDR1 reads MNHNY; CDR2 reads SVGAGI (reference sequence). Trimming cost V 5 bases and J 2 bases; bases outside gene matches: 3. This CDR3 is 14 amino acids long. The CDR3 sequence: CASSPSGLTDTQYF. The CDR3 bases are TGTGCCAGCAGTCCTAGCGGGCTCACAGATACGCAGTATTTT.

This clone was counted a single time. The junction does not match germline at one end; this may be a read error. The chain couples TRBV10-3 to TRBJ2-3; 14 positions match TRBD2. This CDR3 region has 17 residues. Germline CDR1 reads ENHRY; CDR2 reads SYGVKD. CDR3: CVISESTSGRDTDTQYF. CDR3 sequence (DNA): TGTGTCATCAGTGAGTCGACTAGCGGGAGGGACACAGATACGCAGTATTTT.

The V gene is TRBV25-1, the J gene TRBJ1-2; D unclear. The ends were cut back, 4 bases at V and 4 bases at J, with 4 bases in the middle. Per the germline V gene, CDR1 is MGHDK and CDR2 is SYGVNS. The CDR3 totals 11 residues. CDR3 bases: TGTGCCAGCAGTGCCTCCTATGGCTACACCTTC. This sequence encodes CASSASYGYTF.